A selection of T cell receptor beta chains follows, all from one sample in a study of long-term antiretroviral therapy in people with HIV. The assay was immunoSEQ multiplex PCR, and TCRdb's table has in-frame clones only and misses some. The sample includes 15,000 to 20,000 clones, 70% to 90% of them seen just once. This specimen consisted of unsorted PBMCs, obtained 0.1 years before starting antiretroviral therapy. The receptors were sampled from a man younger than 35 with HIV. The CDR3 runs from the conserved cysteine through the conserved F or W. Each record gives: D gene, J gene, clone size, V gene, CDR3 protein, CDR3 DNA. D genes are given only for firm matches. A row's size may be missing; if present it is once, few, many or a size class.

NA | TRBJ2-1 | NA | TRBV5-1 | CASSSSSGSYNEQFF | TGCGCCAGCAGCTCATCAAGCGGATCCTACAATGAGCAGTTCTTC
NA | TRBJ2-7 | NA | TRBV4-3 | CASSQDRGVDEQYF | TGCGCCAGCAGCCAAGATCGAGGGGTAGACGAGCAGTACTTC
TRBD1 | TRBJ2-7 | NA | TRBV28 | CAIGTGIIHEQYF | TGTGCCATAGGGACAGGGATCATCCACGAGCAGTACTTC
TRBD1 | TRBJ1-1 | NA | TRBV5-6 | CASSREQGAPTEAFF | TGTGCCAGCAGCCGAGAACAGGGGGCGCCCACTGAAGCTTTCTTT
TRBD1 | TRBJ2-1 | once | TRBV27 | CASSLGTESYNEQFF | TGTGCCAGCAGTTTGGGGACAGAATCCTACAATGAGCAGTTCTTC
NA | TRBJ1-4 | NA | TRBV7-9 | CASSQGRTNEKLFF | TGTGCCAGCAGCCAGGGACGGACTAATGAAAAACTGTTTTTT
TRBD2 | TRBJ2-3 | few | TRBV7-9 | CASSSLAGGGPSTDTQYF | TGTGCCAGCAGCTCATTAGCGGGAGGAGGTCCTAGCACAGATACGCAGTATTTT
TRBD1 | TRBJ2-6 | once | TRBV6-1 | CASSEGQGFAGANVLTF | TGTGCCAGCAGTGAGGGACAGGGGTTCGCTGGGGCCAACGTCCTGACTTTC
NA | TRBJ2-5 | once | TRBV28 | CASSFEGIDGGTKETQYF | TGTGCCAGCAGCTTTGAGGGAATCGACGGGGGCACTAAAGAGACCCAGTACTTC
NA | TRBJ1-1 | NA | TRBV7-2 | CASSSQMKGTEAFF | TGTGCCAGCAGCTCACAGATGAAAGGCACTGAAGCTTTCTTT
NA | TRBJ2-7 | NA | TRBV19 | CATQTGAGIHYEQYF | TGTGCCACCCAGACCGGGGCGGGGATTCACTACGAGCAGTACTTC
TRBD1 | TRBJ2-7 | NA | TRBV27 | CASSLSGQAEQYF | TGTGCCAGCAGTTTATCTGGACAGGCAGAGCAGTACTTC
TRBD1 | TRBJ1-1 | NA | TRBV2 | CASSGEGATEAFF | TGTGCCAGCAGTGGAGAGGGGGCCACTGAAGCTTTCTTT
NA | TRBJ2-5 | NA | TRBV5-6 | CASSFGGLQTQYF | TGTGCCAGCAGCTTCGGGGGGCTACAGACCCAGTACTTC
NA | TRBJ2-5 | once | TRBV18 | CASSPQTRGGQETQYF | TGTGCCAGCTCACCCCAAACCAGGGGGGGCCAAGAGACCCAGTACTTC
TRBD2 | TRBJ2-1 | NA | TRBV19 | CASSKGLAGGSSYNEQFF | TGTGCCAGTAGCAAAGGACTAGCGGGAGGAAGCTCCTACAATGAGCAGTTCTTC
NA | TRBJ2-3 | NA | TRBV4-2 | CASSQEDRGEDTQYF | TGTGCCAGCAGCCAAGAGGACCGAGGGGAAGATACGCAGTATTTT
TRBD1 | TRBJ1-2 | NA | TRBV4-1 | CASSHDPGQGAPTEGYTF | TGCGCCAGCAGCCATGACCCGGGACAGGGGGCCCCCACGGAGGGCTACACCTTC
NA | TRBJ2-3 | NA | TRBV7-2 | CASSLEGLADTQYF | TGTGCCAGCAGCTTAGAGGGCCTGGCAGATACGCAGTATTTT
NA | TRBJ2-5 | NA | TRBV18 | CASSPPSFRETQYF | TGTGCCAGCTCACCACCGAGCTTCAGAGAGACCCAGTACTTC
NA | TRBJ1-4 | once | TRBV4-1 | CASSIGQPTTNEKLFF | TGCGCCAGCAGCATCGGACAGCCAACAACTAATGAAAAACTGTTTTTT
TRBD2 | TRBJ2-1 | once | TRBV9 | CASSVLPGLASDEQFF | TGTGCCAGCAGCGTCCTGCCGGGACTAGCTTCCGATGAGCAGTTCTTC
NA | TRBJ2-7 | NA | TRBV6-5 | CASSATGRSEQYF | TGTGCCAGCAGTGCGACAGGTCGCTCCGAGCAGTACTTC
TRBD2 | TRBJ2-1 | NA | TRBV5-5 | CASSGLAAYNEQFF | TGTGCCAGCAGTGGACTAGCGGCTTACAATGAGCAGTTCTTC
NA | TRBJ2-7 | NA | TRBV7-2 | CASTPLHEQYF | TGTGCCAGCACCCCCCTACACGAGCAGTACTTC
TRBD1 | TRBJ1-4 | NA | TRBV13 | CASSPRTGVTTNEKLFF | TGTGCCAGCAGCCCGAGGACAGGGGTAACAACTAATGAAAAACTGTTTTTT
NA | TRBJ1-4 | NA | TRBV7-2 | CASRKTNSPEKLFF | TGTGCCAGCAGAAAGACGAACTCCCCGGAAAAACTGTTTTTT
TRBD2 | TRBJ2-1 | NA | TRBV7-3 | CASSLREGRNEQFF | TGTGCCAGCAGCTTACGGGAGGGGCGGAATGAGCAGTTCTTC
TRBD1 | TRBJ2-7 | NA | TRBV4-3 | CASSRAGTGYEQYF | TGCGCCAGCAGCCGAGCCGGGACAGGCTACGAGCAGTACTTC
TRBD1 | TRBJ2-3 | few | TRBV4-3 | CASSHYRGTDTQYF | TGCGCCAGCAGCCATTACAGGGGAACAGATACGCAGTATTTT
TRBD2 | TRBJ2-3 | NA | TRBV11-2 | CASSPGTSGFLTDNQYF | TGTGCCAGCAGCCCCGGGACTAGCGGGTTCCTCACAGATAACCAGTATTTT
NA | TRBJ1-3 | NA | TRBV19 | CASITIQGDGNTIYF | TGTGCCAGTATTACCATCCAGGGCGACGGAAACACCATATATTTT
NA | TRBJ1-2 | NA | TRBV5-1 | CASSLAQNYGYTF | TGCGCCAGCAGCTTGGCGCAGAACTATGGCTACACCTTC